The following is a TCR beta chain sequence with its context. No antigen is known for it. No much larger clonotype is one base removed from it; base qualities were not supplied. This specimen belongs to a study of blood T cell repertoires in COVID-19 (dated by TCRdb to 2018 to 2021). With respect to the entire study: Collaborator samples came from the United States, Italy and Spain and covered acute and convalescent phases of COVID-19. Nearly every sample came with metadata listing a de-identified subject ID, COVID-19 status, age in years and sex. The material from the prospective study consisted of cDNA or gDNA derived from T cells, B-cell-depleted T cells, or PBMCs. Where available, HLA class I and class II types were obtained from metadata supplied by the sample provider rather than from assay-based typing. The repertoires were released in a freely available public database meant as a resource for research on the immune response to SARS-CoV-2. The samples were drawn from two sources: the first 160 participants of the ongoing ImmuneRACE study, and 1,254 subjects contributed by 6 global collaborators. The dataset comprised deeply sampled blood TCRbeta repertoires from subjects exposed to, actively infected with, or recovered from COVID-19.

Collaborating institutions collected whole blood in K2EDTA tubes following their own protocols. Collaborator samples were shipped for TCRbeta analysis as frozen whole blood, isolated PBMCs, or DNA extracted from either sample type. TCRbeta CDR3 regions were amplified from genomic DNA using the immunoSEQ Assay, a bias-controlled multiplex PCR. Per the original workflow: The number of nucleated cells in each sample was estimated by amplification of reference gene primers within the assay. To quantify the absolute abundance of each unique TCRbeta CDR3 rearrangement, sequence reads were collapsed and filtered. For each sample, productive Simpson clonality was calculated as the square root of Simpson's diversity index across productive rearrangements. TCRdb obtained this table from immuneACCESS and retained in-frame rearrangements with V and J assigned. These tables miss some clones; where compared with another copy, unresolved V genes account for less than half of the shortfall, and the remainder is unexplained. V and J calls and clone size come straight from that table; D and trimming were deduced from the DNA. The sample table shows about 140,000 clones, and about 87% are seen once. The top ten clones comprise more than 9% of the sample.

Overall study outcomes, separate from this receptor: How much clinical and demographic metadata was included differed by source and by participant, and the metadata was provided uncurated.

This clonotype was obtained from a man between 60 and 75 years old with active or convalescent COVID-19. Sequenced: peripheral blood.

The DNA sequence follows: TGCGCCAGCAGCCAAGCACGACAGGGTGCCCTCTCCGCCGAAAACATTCAGTACTTC. This is translated as CASSQARQGALSAENIQYF. The chain is encoded by TRBV4-1 joined to TRBJ2-4; 7 middle bases align to TRBD1. The CDR3 measures 19 amino acids from cysteine to phenylalanine. Here the CDR3 DNA is all that survives: 57 bases in frame from base 1. V loses 1 base at its end and J loses 5 bases; junction bases beyond the gene matches: 17. According to the germline V gene, CDR1 reads MGHRA and CDR2 reads YSYEKL.